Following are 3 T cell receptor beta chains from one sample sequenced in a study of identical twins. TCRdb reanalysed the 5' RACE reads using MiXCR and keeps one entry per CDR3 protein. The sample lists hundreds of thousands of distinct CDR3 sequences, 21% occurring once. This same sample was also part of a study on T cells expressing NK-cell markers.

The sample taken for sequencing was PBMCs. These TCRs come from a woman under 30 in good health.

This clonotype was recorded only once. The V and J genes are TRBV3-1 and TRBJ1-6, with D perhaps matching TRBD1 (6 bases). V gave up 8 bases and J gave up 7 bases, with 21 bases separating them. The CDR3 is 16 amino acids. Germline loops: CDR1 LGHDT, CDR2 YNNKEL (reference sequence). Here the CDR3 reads CASSRSDSWPNSPLHF. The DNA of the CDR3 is TGTGCCAGCTCCCGATCGGACAGTTGGCCAAATTCACCCCTCCACTTT.

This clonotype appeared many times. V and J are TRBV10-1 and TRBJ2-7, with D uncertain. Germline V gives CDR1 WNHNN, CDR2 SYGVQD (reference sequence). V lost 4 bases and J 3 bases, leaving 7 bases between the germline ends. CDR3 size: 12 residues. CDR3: CASSVNGYEQYF. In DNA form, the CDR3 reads TGCGCCAGCAGTGTAAACGGCTACGAGCAGTACTTC.

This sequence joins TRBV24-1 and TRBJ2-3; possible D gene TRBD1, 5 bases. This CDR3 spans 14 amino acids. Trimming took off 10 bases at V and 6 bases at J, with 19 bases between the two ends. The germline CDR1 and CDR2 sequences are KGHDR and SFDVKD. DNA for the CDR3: TGTGCCACTGGGGCCCACAACAGGCCCGATACGCAGTATTTT. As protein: CATGAHNRPDTQYF.